These 8 T cell receptor beta chains originate from one sample sequenced in a study of response to subunit inactivated influenza vaccine. MiXCR, run by TCRdb on the RT-PCR reads, gives a single entry per CDR3 protein. Of hundreds of thousands of distinct CDR3 sequences listed, roughly 25% are singletons. The material sequenced was CD4+ T cells sorted from PBMCs, taken around 5 days after vaccination. The receptor source for this set is a man over 45 who received an inactivated influenza vaccine.

This chain joins TRBV29-1 and TRBJ1-4, with no clear D. The CDR3 extends over 11 amino acids. V dropped 4 bases and J dropped 8 bases, with 8 bases sitting between them. Germline V CDR1 and CDR2: SQVTM, ANQGSEA. The CDR3 DNA follows: TGCAGCGTTGGCACGGGCGAAAAACTGTTTTTT. Its translation: CSVGTGEKLFF. The full variable domain, in which reference TRBV29-1 and TRBJ1-4 provide the parts outside the CDR3, is SAVISQKPSRDICQRGTSLTIQCQVDSQVTMMFWYRQQPGQSLTLIATANQGSEATYESGFVIDKFPISRPNLTFSTLTVSNMSPEDSSIYLCSVGTGEKLFFGSGTQLSVL.

This chain uses TRBV7-9 with TRBJ1-6; 7 bases fit TRBD1. CDR3 size: 13 residues. The germline V gene encodes CDR1 SEHNR and CDR2 FQNEAQ (reference sequence). V gave up 6 bases and J gave up 9 bases; unmatched junction bases: 5. CDR3 DNA: TGTGCCAGCAGGACCGGGACAGCTTCACCCCTCCACTTT. Translated, it gives CASRTGTASPLHF.

This clonotype showed up just a few times. The chain is built from TRBV7-2 and TRBJ2-7; no definite D call. The CDR3 contains 13 residues. V was clipped by 2 bases and J by 7 bases, with 12 bases between them. Germline V gives CDR1 SGHTA, CDR2 FQGNSA. The CDR3 region has the DNA TGTGCCAGCAGCTTACACACCCGCCTGGAGCAGTACTTC. Translation gives CASSLHTRLEQYF. Supplemented by reference TRBV7-2 and TRBJ2-7, the full variable domain reads GAGVSQSPSNKVTEKGKDVELRCDPISGHTALYWYRQSLGQGLEFLIYFQGNSAPDKSGLPSDRFSAERTGGSVSTLTIQRTQQEDSAVYLCASSLHTRLEQYFGPGTRLTVT.

Only a few counts were recorded for this clonotype. The rearrangement uses TRBV7-9 and TRBJ2-5; D is ambiguous. Germline V gene sequence: CDR1 SEHNR, CDR2 FQNEAQ (reference sequence). The V end was cut by 1 base, the J end by 0 bases, with 9 bases between. The CDR3 is 15 residues long. Here the CDR3 reads CASSLVSPHQETQYF. DNA for the CDR3: TGTGCCAGCAGCTTAGTTTCACCCCACCAAGAGACCCAGTACTTC. The entire variable domain, with the rest obtained from reference TRBV7-9 and TRBJ2-5, is as follows: DTGVSQNPRHKITKRGQNVTFRCDPISEHNRLYWYRQTLGQGPEFLTYFQNEAQLEKSRLLSDRFSAERPKGSFSTLEIQRTEQGDSAMYLCASSLVSPHQETQYFGPGTRLLVL.

The chain combines TRBV10-3 with TRBJ2-1, with 8 bases matching TRBD1. V shed 2 bases and J 9 bases; nucleotides not matched to a gene: 3. The germline V gene has CDR1 ENHRY and CDR2 SYGVKD. The CDR3 spans 13 residues. CDR3 in amino acids: CAISEGQGLEQFF. In nucleotides, the CDR3 is TGTGCCATCAGTGAGGGACAGGGTCTTGAGCAGTTCTTC.

This clonotype was detected only a few times. The J gene is TRBJ2-7, the V gene TRBV4-3; 8 nucleotides agree with TRBD2. V dropped 4 bases and J dropped 0; count of bases not matched to a gene: 5. The CDR3 loop spans 15 amino acids. Germline CDR1 reads LGHNA; CDR2 reads YSLEER. CDR3 in DNA: TGCGCCAGCAGCCGTTGGAGCGGGAGCTCCTACGAGCAGTACTTC. This sequence encodes CASSRWSGSSYEQYF.

This chain joins TRBV5-1 and TRBJ2-1, with TRBD1 as a possible D gene (6 bases). The CDR3 covers 16 residues. V was pared by 1 base and J by 1 base, with 12 bases between. Per germline, CDR1 SGHRS and CDR2 YFSETQ. CDR3 sequence: CASSLTVGTSYNEQFF. In nucleotides, the CDR3 is TGCGCCAGCAGCTTGACCGTCGGGACATCCTACAATGAGCAGTTCTTC.

This chain uses TRBV9 with TRBJ2-7, with 9 bases matching TRBD1. This CDR3 is built from 15 residues. Germline lookup yields CDR1 SGDLS and CDR2 YYNGEE. The V and J ends lost 4 bases and 2 bases, in that order; junction bases with no gene match: 7. CDR3 amino acids: CASSFRTGAPYEQYF. CDR3 nucleotides: TGTGCCAGCAGCTTCCGGACAGGGGCGCCCTACGAGCAGTACTTC.